This T cell receptor (beta chain) is drawn from a study of CD8 T cells in ankylosing spondylitis. This clonotype has ten or more counts. What it recognizes is unknown. For TCR beta, libraries came from quantitative 5'-RACE with molecular barcodes. TCRdb ran MiXCR on the 5' RACE reads and lists one entry per CDR3 protein. This sample has roughly 120,000 distinct CDR3 sequences, with approximately 6.8% found just once. Germline CDR1 SGHRS, CDR2 YFSETQ. This CDR3 comprises 12 residues. V lost 7 bases and J 1 base, leaving 9 bases between the germline ends. Points from the study as a whole: Disease-linked clones reportedly concentrated significantly in matched ankylosing spondylitis synovial fluid. Some of the motif variants had earlier been found in reactive arthritis patients' fluid and blood. For ankylosing spondylitis blood, a TCR beta motif of 7 or 8 highly homologous variants appeared characteristic.

The sequencing sample was made of blood, either unsorted or a sorted T cell fraction (not recorded which). This clonotype was obtained from a male donor with ankylosing spondylitis or in good health (not recorded which). The rearrangement uses TRBV5-1 and TRBJ2-7, with D uncertain. CDR3 bases: TGCGCCAGCGGCGCCACTTCCTACGAGCAGTACTTC. Residues: CASGATSYEQYF.